The rows below give T cell receptor beta chains drawn from one sample of a study of CD8+ T cells in alopecia areata. TCRdb keeps only in-frame clones here, not all; method: immunoSEQ multiplex PCR. The repertoire includes 180,000 or so clones, roughly half of them detected once, and about 9.4% sits in the top ten. Sequenced here: CD8+ T cells sorted from blood, sampled around week 54, from a patient treated with tofacitinib. The receptor set was obtained from a human donor with alopecia areata. Both conserved end residues are part of each CDR3. A D gene is named only where the DNA matches it firmly. Where a row states a size, it is once, few, many or the class of an expanded clone; other rows omit it.

CDR3aa,CDR3nt,d_gene,abundance,v_gene,j_gene
CASSLSWRSPLHF,TGTGCCAGCAGTTTATCATGGAGATCACCCCTCCACTTT,NA,few,TRBV27,TRBJ1-6
CASSSMVGYNEQFF,TGTGCCAGCAGCTCGATGGTAGGGTACAATGAGCAGTTCTTC,NA,few,TRBV11-2,TRBJ2-1
CAWSPRLANEYF,TGTGCCTGGAGTCCCCGACTAGCGAACGAGTATTTT,TRBD2,NA,TRBV30,TRBJ2-3
CASRGAAFEQFF,TGTGCCAGCAGGGGGGCCGCGTTTGAGCAGTTCTTC,NA,NA,TRBV27,TRBJ2-1
CASSQVRDSYGYTF,TGTGCCAGCAGCCAAGTTCGGGATTCCTATGGCTACACCTTC,NA,few,TRBV4-2,TRBJ1-2
CASSLAAGGTNTEAFF,TGCGCCAGCAGCTTGGCCGCAGGGGGGACGAACACTGAAGCTTTCTTT,TRBD1,few,TRBV5-1,TRBJ1-1
CSVPLAGGDNEQFF,TGCAGCGTTCCTCTAGCGGGGGGGGACAATGAGCAGTTCTTC,TRBD2,few,TRBV29-1,TRBJ2-1
CASTAARNTGELFF,TGCGCCAGCACGGCGGCCAGAAACACCGGGGAGCTGTTTTTT,NA,NA,TRBV10-2,TRBJ2-2
CASSRWGQPLSGNTIYF,TGTGCCAGCTCCCGGTGGGGACAACCCCTCTCTGGAAACACCATATATTTT,NA,few,TRBV5-6,TRBJ1-3
CASSLGPGTGADYEQYF,TGTGCCAGCAGCTTAGGCCCCGGGACAGGGGCGGACTACGAGCAGTACTTC,TRBD1,NA,TRBV11-2,TRBJ2-7
CASSLMQESSYEQYF,TGTGCCAGCAGCCTAATGCAGGAGAGCTCCTACGAGCAGTACTTC,NA,NA,TRBV7-8,TRBJ2-7
CAWSADLETQYF,TGTGCCTGGAGTGCCGACCTGGAAACCCAGTACTTC,NA,few,TRBV30,TRBJ2-5
CASSPGHSYNEQFF,TGTGCCAGCAGCCCCGGACACTCCTACAATGAGCAGTTCTTC,NA,NA,TRBV7-6,TRBJ2-1
CASSLVLRGIAEQYF,TGTGCCAGCAGCTTAGTTCTCAGGGGGATTGCCGAGCAGTACTTC,TRBD1,few,TRBV7-9,TRBJ2-7
CASSQVIGTISYEQYF,TGCGCCAGCAGCCAAGTTATCGGGACTATCTCCTACGAGCAGTACTTC,TRBD2,NA,TRBV4-1,TRBJ2-7
CASSLLWRANQETQYF,TGTGCCAGCAGCTTATTGTGGCGGGCGAACCAAGAGACCCAGTACTTC,NA,few,TRBV7-2,TRBJ2-5
CASSDTTAGSYNEQFF,TGTGCCAGCAGCGACACCACGGCGGGGTCCTACAATGAGCAGTTCTTC,NA,NA,TRBV7-9,TRBJ2-1
CASTNPSYEQYF,TGTGCCAGCACCAATCCATCCTACGAGCAGTACTTC,NA,NA,TRBV6-5,TRBJ2-7
CASSLGTVSNQPQHF,TGTGCCAGCAGCCTCGGGACAGTTAGCAATCAGCCCCAGCATTTT,TRBD1,few,TRBV5-6,TRBJ1-5
CASSLSGTSLATTDTQYF,TGTGCCAGCAGCCTCTCCGGGACTAGCCTAGCAACCACAGATACGCAGTATTTT,TRBD2,NA,TRBV11-2,TRBJ2-3
CASSSHLNNEQFF,TGTGCCAGCAGCTCGCACCTTAATAATGAGCAGTTCTTC,NA,few,TRBV7-9,TRBJ2-1
CASGGQGLTDTQYF,TGTGCCAGCGGGGGACAGGGTCTTACAGATACGCAGTATTTT,TRBD1,once,TRBV9,TRBJ2-3
CASSYSNNEQFF,TGCGCCAGCAGCTACAGTAACAATGAGCAGTTCTTC,NA,few,TRBV5-1,TRBJ2-1
CASSRLRLADYTDTQYF,TGTGCCAGCAGCCGCCTCCGACTAGCGGATTACACAGATACGCAGTATTTT,TRBD2,NA,TRBV7-9,TRBJ2-3
CSVSLSGTGYYEQYF,TGCAGCGTCAGTCTCTCAGGGACAGGGTACTACGAGCAGTACTTC,TRBD1,few,TRBV29-1,TRBJ2-7
CASSLGTYEQYF,TGTGCCAGCAGCTTGGGCACCTACGAGCAGTACTTC,NA,NA,TRBV7-9,TRBJ2-7
CASSYPGLNTEAFF,TGTGCCAGCAGTTACCCCGGTTTAAACACTGAAGCTTTCTTT,NA,NA,TRBV6-5,TRBJ1-1
CASTIHEQYF,TGTGCCAGCACAATCCACGAGCAGTACTTC,NA,once,TRBV2,TRBJ2-7
CASSPLGQTSTDTQYF,TGTGCCAGCAGCCCCCTGGGACAGACCAGCACAGATACGCAGTATTTT,TRBD1,NA,TRBV9,TRBJ2-3
CSVEDHRGEGGGYTF,TGCAGCGTTGAAGATCATCGGGGGGAGGGCGGTGGCTACACCTTC,NA,NA,TRBV29-1,TRBJ1-2
CASRRLREQFF,TGTGCCAGCAGACGATTGAGGGAGCAGTTCTTC,NA,NA,TRBV6-5,TRBJ2-1
CASSLTRSHYGYTF,TGTGCCAGCAGTTTGACGAGGTCCCACTATGGCTACACCTTC,NA,NA,TRBV28,TRBJ1-2
CASSHGAGGLNLYEQYF,TGCGCCAGCAGCCACGGAGCGGGGGGCCTGAATCTCTACGAGCAGTACTTC,TRBD2,NA,TRBV4-3,TRBJ2-7
CATNWGVNTEAFF,TGTGCCACAAATTGGGGGGTGAACACTGAAGCTTTCTTT,NA,NA,TRBV7-9,TRBJ1-1
CASSQGNVYGYTF,TGCGCCAGCAGCCAAGGGAATGTCTATGGCTACACCTTC,NA,once,TRBV4-1,TRBJ1-2
CASSYGGWLETQYF,TGTGCCAGCAGCTACGGGGGTTGGTTGGAGACCCAGTACTTC,NA,NA,TRBV5-6,TRBJ2-5
CASSPGHLYEQYF,TGTGCCAGTAGTCCGGGACACCTCTACGAGCAGTACTTC,NA,NA,TRBV19,TRBJ2-7
CASSPRNRAPSQPQHF,TGTGCTAGCAGCCCCCGGAACCGGGCCCCTAGTCAGCCCCAGCATTTT,NA,NA,TRBV7-7,TRBJ1-5
CASSLALPVDEQYF,TGCGCCAGCAGCTTGGCACTCCCGGTCGACGAGCAGTACTTC,NA,NA,TRBV5-1,TRBJ2-7
CASRGTGSHNSPLHF,TGTGCCAGCAGGGGGACAGGGAGCCATAATTCACCCCTCCACTTT,TRBD1,few,TRBV2,TRBJ1-6
CASSLRTGSTEAFF,TGCGCCAGCAGCTTAAGGACAGGGAGTACTGAAGCTTTCTTT,TRBD1,NA,TRBV5-1,TRBJ1-1
CAIKASGESETQYF,TGTGCCATCAAGGCTAGCGGGGAAAGTGAGACCCAGTACTTC,TRBD2,many,TRBV10-3,TRBJ2-5
CAWSVQGVGSPLHF,TGTGCCTGGAGTGTACAAGGGGTCGGGTCACCCCTCCACTTT,NA,few,TRBV30,TRBJ1-6
CASRPRVLGNYGYTF,TGTGCCAGCAGGCCCAGGGTCCTTGGGAACTATGGCTACACCTTC,NA,NA,TRBV27,TRBJ1-2
CASSLNPDTEAFF,TGTGCCAGCAGCTTAAATCCCGACACTGAAGCTTTCTTT,NA,few,TRBV13,TRBJ1-1
CASSYDPRSEENNEQFF,TGTGCCAGCAGCTACGACCCCCGCAGCGAAGAGAACAATGAGCAGTTCTTC,NA,NA,TRBV7-3,TRBJ2-1
CASSLAPRRGTQYF,TGTGCCAGCAGCTTAGCCCCCAGGCGGGGTACGCAGTATTTT,NA,many,TRBV11-2,TRBJ2-3
CAWGSSRDRLF,TGTGCCTGGGGATCTTCTCGAGACAGACTTTTT,NA,NA,TRBV30,TRBJ1-6
CASSQPGDGTDTQYF,TGTGCCAGCAGCCAGCCTGGGGATGGCACAGATACGCAGTATTTT,NA,NA,TRBV5-6,TRBJ2-3
CASSLDRNQPQHF,TGTGCCAGCAGCTTGGACAGAAATCAGCCCCAGCATTTT,NA,NA,TRBV5-6,TRBJ1-5
CASSVSGQGDQPQHF,TGTGCCAGCAGTGTCTCCGGACAGGGCGATCAGCCCCAGCATTTT,TRBD1,NA,TRBV25-1,TRBJ1-5
CASSTPQGEQYF,TGTGCCAGCAGCACACCCCAGGGGGAGCAGTACTTC,NA,NA,TRBV5-6,TRBJ2-7
CASSLGAIFGEQYF,TGTGCCAGCAGCTTGGGTGCGATATTCGGCGAGCAGTACTTC,NA,few,TRBV5-6,TRBJ2-7
CSVVSGYEQYF,TGCAGCGTTGTATCGGGGTACGAGCAGTACTTC,NA,NA,TRBV29-1,TRBJ2-7